This T cell receptor beta chain is drawn from a study of post-analysis software for immune sequencing data. Trimming stripped 3 bases from V and 6 bases from J, with 15 bases between. This CDR3 contains 15 residues. Per the germline V gene, CDR1 is SGHRS and CDR2 is YFSETQ. The TCR beta cDNA libraries contained unique molecular identifiers. Input populations of about 0.85 to 11 million T cells gave rise to some 500,000 cDNA molecules. TCRdb reprocessed the PCR reads with MiXCR, giving one entry per CDR3 protein. This table has hundreds of thousands of distinct CDR3 sequences, around 53% appearing once. This clonotype turned up a few times. Its target is not known. Study conclusions and caveats: Normalized Chao1 diversity in multiple sclerosis patients fell significantly below that of controls. Five or six TRBV segments, TRBV5-6, TRBV5-1 and TRBV20-1 among them, were found more frequent in patients than controls.

J is TRBJ1-4 and V is TRBV5-1; the D gene is possibly TRBD1 (6 bases). The clonotype comes from a girl aged 10 to 17 with multiple sclerosis. Sequenced: blood. CDR3 loop: CASSWQGTSDEKLFF. The CDR3, as DNA: TGCGCCAGCAGCTGGCAGGGGACAAGTGATGAAAAACTGTTTTTT.